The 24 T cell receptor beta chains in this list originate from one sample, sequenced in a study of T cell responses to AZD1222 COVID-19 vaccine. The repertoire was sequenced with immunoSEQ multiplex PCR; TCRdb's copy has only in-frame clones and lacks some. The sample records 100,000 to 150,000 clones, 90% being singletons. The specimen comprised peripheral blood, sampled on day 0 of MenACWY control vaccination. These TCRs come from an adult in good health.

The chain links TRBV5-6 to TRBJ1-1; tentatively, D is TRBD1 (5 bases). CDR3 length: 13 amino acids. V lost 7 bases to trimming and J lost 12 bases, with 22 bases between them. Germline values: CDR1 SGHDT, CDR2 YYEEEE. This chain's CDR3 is CASLTRKRDASFF. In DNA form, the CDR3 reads TGTGCCAGCCTCACGCGGAAACGGGACGCTTCTTTCTTT.

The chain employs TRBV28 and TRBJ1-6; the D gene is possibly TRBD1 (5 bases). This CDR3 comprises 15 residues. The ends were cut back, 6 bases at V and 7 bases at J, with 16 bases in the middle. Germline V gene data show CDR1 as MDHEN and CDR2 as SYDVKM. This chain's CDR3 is CASSPGGGRNSPLHF. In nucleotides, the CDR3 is TGTGCCAGCAGCCCTGGGGGTGGCAGAAATTCACCCCTCCACTTT. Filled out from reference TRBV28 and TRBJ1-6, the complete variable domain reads DVKVTQSSRYLVKRTGEKVFLECVQDMDHENMFWYRQDPGLGLRLIYFSYDVKMKEKGDIPEGYSVSREKKERFSLILESASTNQTSMYLCASSPGGGRNSPLHFGNGTRLTVT.

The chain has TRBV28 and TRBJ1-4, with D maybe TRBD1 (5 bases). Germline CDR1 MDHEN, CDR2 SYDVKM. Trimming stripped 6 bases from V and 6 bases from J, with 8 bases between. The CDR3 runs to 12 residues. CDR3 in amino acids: CASSVRDEKLFF. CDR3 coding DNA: TGTGCCAGCAGCGTCAGGGATGAAAAACTGTTTTTT.

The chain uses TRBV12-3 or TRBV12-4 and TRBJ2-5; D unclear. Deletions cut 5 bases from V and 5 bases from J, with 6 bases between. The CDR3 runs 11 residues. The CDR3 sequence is CASSPRETQYF. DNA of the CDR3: TGTGCCAGCAGTCCTCGGGAGACCCAGTACTTC.

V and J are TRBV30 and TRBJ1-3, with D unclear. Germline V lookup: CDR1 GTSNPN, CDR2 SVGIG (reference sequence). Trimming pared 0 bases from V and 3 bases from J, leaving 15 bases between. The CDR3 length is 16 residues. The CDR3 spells CAWSVRSAGSGNTIYF. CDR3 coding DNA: TGTGCCTGGAGTGTACGGTCGGCGGGGAGTGGAAACACCATATATTTT.

The CDR3, as DNA: TGTGCCAGCTCACCACCGAGGGTAGCGGGAAATTTCGAGCAGTACTTC. It codes for CASSPPRVAGNFEQYF. The rearrangement uses TRBV18 and TRBJ2-7; 8 nucleotides agree with TRBD2. Trimming cost V 0 bases and J 6 bases; bases outside gene matches: 10. This CDR3 region has 16 residues. Germline-derived CDR1 and CDR2 are KGHSH and LQKENI.

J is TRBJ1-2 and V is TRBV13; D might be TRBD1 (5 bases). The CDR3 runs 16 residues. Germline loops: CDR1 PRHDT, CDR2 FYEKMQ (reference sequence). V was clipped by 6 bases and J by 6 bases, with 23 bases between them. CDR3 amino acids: CASRPRDGVGYDGYTF. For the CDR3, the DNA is TGTGCCAGCAGGCCCCGGGACGGGGTGGGCTATGATGGCTACACCTTC.

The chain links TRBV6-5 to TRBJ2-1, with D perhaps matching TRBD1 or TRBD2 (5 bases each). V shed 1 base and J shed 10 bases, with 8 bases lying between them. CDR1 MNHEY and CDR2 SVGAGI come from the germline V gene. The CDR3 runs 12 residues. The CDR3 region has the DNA TGTGCCAGCAGTTACTGGGGGACGGAGCAGTTCTTC. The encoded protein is CASSYWGTEQFF.

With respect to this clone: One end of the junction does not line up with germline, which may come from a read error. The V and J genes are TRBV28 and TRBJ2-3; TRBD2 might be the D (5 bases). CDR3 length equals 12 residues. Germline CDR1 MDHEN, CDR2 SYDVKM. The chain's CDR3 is CASSSSRDTQYF. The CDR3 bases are TGTGCCAGCAGTTCTAGCAGAGATACGCAGTATTTT.

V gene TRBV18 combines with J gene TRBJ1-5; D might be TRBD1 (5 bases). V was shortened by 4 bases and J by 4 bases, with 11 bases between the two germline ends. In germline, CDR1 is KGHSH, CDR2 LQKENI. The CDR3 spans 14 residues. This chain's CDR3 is CASSQSGANQPQHF. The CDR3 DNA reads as TGTGCCAGCTCACAAAGCGGGGCTAATCAGCCCCAGCATTTT.

CDR3 DNA sequence: TGTGCCAGCAGTACACAAAACAGGGTAGGAGAGCTGTTTTTT. As protein: CASSTQNRVGELFF. V gene TRBV6-5 combines with J gene TRBJ2-2; D is possibly TRBD1 (6 bases). V dropped 5 bases and J dropped 11 bases, with 18 bases sitting between them. The CDR3 totals 14 residues. Germline V gives CDR1 MNHEY, CDR2 SVGAGI.

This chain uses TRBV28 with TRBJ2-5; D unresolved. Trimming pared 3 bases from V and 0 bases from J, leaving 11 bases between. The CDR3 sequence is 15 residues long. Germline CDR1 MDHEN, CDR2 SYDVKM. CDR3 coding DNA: TGTGCCAGCAGTTTGTTTCTTGATCACCAAGAGACCCAGTACTTC. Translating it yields CASSLFLDHQETQYF.

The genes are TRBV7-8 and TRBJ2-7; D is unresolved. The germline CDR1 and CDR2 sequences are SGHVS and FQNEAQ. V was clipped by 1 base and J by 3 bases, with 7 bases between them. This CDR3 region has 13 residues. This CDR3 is CASSLVAFYEQYV. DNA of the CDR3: TGTGCCAGCAGCTTAGTGGCTTTCTACGAGCAGTACGTC.

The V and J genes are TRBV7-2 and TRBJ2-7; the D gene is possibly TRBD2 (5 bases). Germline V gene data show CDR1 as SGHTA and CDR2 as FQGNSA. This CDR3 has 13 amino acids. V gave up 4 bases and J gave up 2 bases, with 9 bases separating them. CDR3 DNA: TGTGCCAGCAGCTATAGCGTAACCTACGAGCAGTACTTC. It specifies CASSYSVTYEQYF.

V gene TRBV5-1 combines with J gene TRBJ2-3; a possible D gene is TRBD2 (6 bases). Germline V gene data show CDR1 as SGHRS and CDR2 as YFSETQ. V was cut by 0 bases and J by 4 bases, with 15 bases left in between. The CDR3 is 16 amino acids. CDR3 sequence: CASSLVSGGGADTQYF. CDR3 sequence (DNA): TGCGCCAGCAGCTTGGTAAGCGGCGGAGGGGCAGATACGCAGTATTTT.

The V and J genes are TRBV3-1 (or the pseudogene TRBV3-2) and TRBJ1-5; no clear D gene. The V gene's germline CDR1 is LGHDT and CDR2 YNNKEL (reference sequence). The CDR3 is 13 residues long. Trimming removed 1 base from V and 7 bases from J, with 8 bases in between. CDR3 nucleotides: TGTGCCAGCAGCCAAGGACTGAACCAGCCCCAGCATTTT. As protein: CASSQGLNQPQHF.

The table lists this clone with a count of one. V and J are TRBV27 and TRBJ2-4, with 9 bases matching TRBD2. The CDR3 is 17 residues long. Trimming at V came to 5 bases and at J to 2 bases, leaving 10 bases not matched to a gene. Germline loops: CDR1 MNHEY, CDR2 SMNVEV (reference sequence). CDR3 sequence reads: CASSPKGTSLTKNIQYF. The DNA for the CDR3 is TGTGCCAGCAGTCCCAAGGGGACTAGCTTAACCAAAAACATTCAGTACTTC.

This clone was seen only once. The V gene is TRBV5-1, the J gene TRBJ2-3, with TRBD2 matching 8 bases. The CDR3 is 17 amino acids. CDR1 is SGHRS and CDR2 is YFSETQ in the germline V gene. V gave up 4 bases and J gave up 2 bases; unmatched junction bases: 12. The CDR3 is CASSPPVAGSDTDTQYF. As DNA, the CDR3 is TGCGCCAGCAGCCCCCCCGTAGCGGGATCGGACACAGATACGCAGTATTTT.

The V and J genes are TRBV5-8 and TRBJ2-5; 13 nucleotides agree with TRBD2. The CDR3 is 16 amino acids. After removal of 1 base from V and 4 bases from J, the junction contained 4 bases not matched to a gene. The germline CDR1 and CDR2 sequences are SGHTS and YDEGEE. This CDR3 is CASSLSRTSGRETQYF. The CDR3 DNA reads TGTGCCAGCAGCTTGTCCAGGACTAGCGGGAGAGAGACCCAGTACTTC. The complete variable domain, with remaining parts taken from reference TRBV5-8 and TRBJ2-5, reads EAGVTQSPTHLIKTRGQQATLRCSPISGHTSVYWYQQALGLGLQFLLWYDEGEERNRGNFPPRFSGRQFPNYSSELNVNALELEDSALYLCASSLSRTSGRETQYFGPGTRLLVL.

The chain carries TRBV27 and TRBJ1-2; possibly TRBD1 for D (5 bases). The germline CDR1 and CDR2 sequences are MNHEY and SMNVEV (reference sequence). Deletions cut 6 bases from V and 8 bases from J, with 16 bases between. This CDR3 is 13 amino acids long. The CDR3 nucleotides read TGTGCCAGCAGCGGATTATCGTGGGGCGGCTACACCTTC. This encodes CASSGLSWGGYTF.

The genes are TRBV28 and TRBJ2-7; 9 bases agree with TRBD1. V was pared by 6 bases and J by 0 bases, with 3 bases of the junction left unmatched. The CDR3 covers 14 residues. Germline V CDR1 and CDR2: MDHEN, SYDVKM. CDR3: CASRRQGDSYEQYF. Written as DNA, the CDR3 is TGTGCCAGCAGGAGACAGGGGGACTCCTACGAGCAGTACTTC.

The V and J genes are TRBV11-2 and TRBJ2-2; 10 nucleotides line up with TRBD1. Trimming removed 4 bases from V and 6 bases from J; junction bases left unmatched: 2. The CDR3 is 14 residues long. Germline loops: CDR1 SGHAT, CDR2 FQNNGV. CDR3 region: CASSSGTGAGELFF. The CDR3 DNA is TGTGCCAGCAGCTCAGGGACAGGGGCCGGGGAGCTGTTTTTT.

The CDR3 spells CASSPSGGREETQYF. In DNA, the CDR3 is TGTGCCAGCAGCCCCTCGGGGGGCCGGGAGGAGACCCAGTACTTC. The chain has TRBV7-2 and TRBJ2-5, with a possible D match to TRBD2 (7 bases). V lost 5 bases, J lost 5 bases, and 18 bases lay in between. The CDR3 runs 15 residues. Germline CDR1 and CDR2: SGHTA and FQGNSA.

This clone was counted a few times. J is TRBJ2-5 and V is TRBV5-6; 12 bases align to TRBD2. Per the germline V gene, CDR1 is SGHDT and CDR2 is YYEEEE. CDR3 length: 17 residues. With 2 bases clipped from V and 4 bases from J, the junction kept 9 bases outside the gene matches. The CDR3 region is CASSFTSGGLRRETQYF. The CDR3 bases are TGTGCCAGCAGCTTTACTAGCGGGGGGCTGCGGCGAGAGACCCAGTACTTC.